A single sample gave rise to the 21 T cell receptor beta chains below, sequenced in a study of T cells after yellow fever vaccination. TCRdb analysed the 5' RACE reads with MiXCR anew, one entry per CDR3 protein. The sample yields just under 600,000 distinct CDR3 sequences, approximately 12% seen once. Specimen: PBMCs, collected on the day of the yellow fever booster vaccination. All receptors come from a young man who received the YFV17D yellow fever vaccine.

The V gene is TRBV20-1, the J gene TRBJ2-7; a possible D gene is TRBD2 (6 bases). Looked up from germline, CDR1 is DFQATT and CDR2 is SNEGSKA (reference sequence). The CDR3 extends over 13 amino acids. Trimming took 7 bases from V and 7 from J, leaving 20 bases between them. The DNA of the CDR3 is TGCAGTGGCTTACCGGGAGCGGGCGGGGAGCAGTACTTC. This codes for CSGLPGAGGEQYF.

This clonotype was observed a few times. The V gene is TRBV23-1, the J gene TRBJ2-7; TRBD2 matches at 7 bases. TRBV23-1 is marked as an open reading frame, function uncertain. The CDR3 contains 14 residues. V gave up 4 bases and J gave up 4 bases; unmatched junction bases: 7. For the CDR3, the DNA is TGCGCCAGCAGTCGACGGCTAGCGGAGTACGAGCAGTACTTC. Translation gives CASSRRLAEYEQYF.

This chain joins TRBV7-9 and TRBJ1-1; TRBD1 matches 8 bases. Germline assignment: CDR1 SEHNR and CDR2 FQNEAQ (reference sequence). The CDR3 length is 11 residues. V shed 5 bases and J 10 bases; nucleotides not matched to a gene: 3. CDR3 residues: CASSVDRGAFF. The CDR3 DNA sequence: TGTGCCAGCAGCGTTGACAGGGGAGCTTTCTTT.

This clonotype has only a few counts. The chain has TRBV12-3 or TRBV12-4 and TRBJ1-5; 7 positions match TRBD1. CDR3 length: 16 amino acids. Unmatched junction bases numbered 10, after V lost 4 bases and J lost 4 bases. CDR3 in amino acids: CASSWAGGGGNQPQHF. The CDR3 nucleotides are TGTGCCAGCAGTTGGGCAGGGGGAGGAGGGAATCAGCCCCAGCATTTT.

In this sample, this clonotype turned up many times. The J gene is TRBJ2-7, the V gene TRBV11-1; maybe TRBD2 (5 bases). In germline, CDR1 is SGHAT, CDR2 FQDESV (reference sequence). CDR3 length: 14 residues. The V and J ends lost 3 bases and 1 base respectively, with 10 bases between them. The CDR3 sequence: CASSFLAGSYEQYF. In DNA, the CDR3 is TGTGCCAGCAGCTTCCTAGCTGGTTCCTACGAGCAGTACTTC.

The rearrangement joins TRBV23-1 to TRBJ2-5; D is uncertain. TRBV23-1 is known as an ORF, though its function is uncertain. Trimming shortened V by 10 bases and J by 0 bases, and 21 bases separated the two germline ends. The CDR3 is 16 amino acids. Written as DNA, the CDR3 is TGCGCCACCAACTCCTGGGAAGGGCTGTACCAAGAGACCCAGTACTTC. Amino acid sequence: CATNSWEGLYQETQYF.

This clonotype showed up many times. V usage is TRBV11-2 and J usage is TRBJ2-3; D possibly corresponds to TRBD1 (5 bases). Trimming removed 4 bases at V and 3 bases at J, with 17 bases between. From germline, CDR1 is SGHAT and CDR2 FQNNGV. There are 16 residues in the CDR3. CDR3 nucleotides: TGTGCCAGCAGCTCCTCTGGGGCCCTGGGAACAGATACGCAGTATTTT. This translates into CASSSSGALGTDTQYF.

V usage is TRBV5-1 and J usage is TRBJ2-1, with 8 bases fitting TRBD2. The CDR3 sequence is 14 residues long. V lost 7 bases to trimming and J lost 9 bases; unmatched junction nucleotides: 12. Per the germline V gene, CDR1 is SGHRS and CDR2 is YFSETQ. The CDR3 region is CASEGSGKLGEQFF. The CDR3 DNA follows: TGCGCCAGCGAGGGTAGCGGGAAGTTGGGTGAGCAGTTCTTC.

This rearrangement joins TRBV10-3 to TRBJ2-1, with D possibly being TRBD1 (5 bases). With 8 bases removed from V and 0 bases from J, the gap between germline ends came to 23 bases. Germline V lookup: CDR1 ENHRY, CDR2 SYGVKD. The CDR3 extends over 18 amino acids. This CDR3 is CAICLFEQVTISYNEQFF. The DNA of the CDR3 is TGTGCCATCTGTTTGTTCGAACAGGTGACGATCTCCTACAATGAGCAGTTCTTC.

Only a few counts were recorded for this clonotype. DNA for the CDR3: TGTGCCAGCAGCTTGTGGCAGGGGGTCTACGAGCAGTACTTC. Protein: CASSLWQGVYEQYF. This rearrangement joins TRBV5-6 to TRBJ2-7; TRBD1 aligns across 7 bases. This CDR3 has 14 amino acids. V lost 1 base, J lost 3 bases, and 4 bases stayed unmatched. Germline assignment: CDR1 SGHDT and CDR2 YYEEEE.

This clonotype was observed many times. The rearrangement links TRBV15 to TRBJ2-7; D possibly corresponds to TRBD1 (6 bases). With 0 bases removed from V and 6 bases from J, the gap between germline ends came to 12 bases. Germline CDR1 and CDR2: LNHNV and YYDKDF (reference sequence). The CDR3 has 14 amino acids. CDR3 protein: CATSRDIQGREQYF. DNA for the CDR3: TGTGCCACCAGCAGAGATATACAGGGACGCGAGCAGTACTTC.

The chain carries TRBV5-5 and TRBJ2-3, with 9 bases lining up with TRBD2. Germline loops: CDR1 SGHKS, CDR2 YYEKEE (reference sequence). V dropped 0 bases and J dropped 7; count of bases not matched to a gene: 6. This CDR3 is built from 15 residues. The CDR3 nucleotides read TGTGCCAGCAGCTTGGTCCCTAGCGGGATGCATACGCAGTATTTT. The encoded protein is CASSLVPSGMHTQYF.

This clonotype was recorded a few times. The V call is TRBV9, the J call TRBJ1-2; D not resolved. This CDR3 region has 14 residues. Trimming took off 0 bases at V and 8 bases at J, with 14 bases between the two ends. Germline CDR1 and CDR2: SGDLS and YYNGEE. CDR3 DNA: TGTGCCAGCAGCGTAGGCCTAGGGTTGGGGGGCTACACCTTC. This encodes CASSVGLGLGGYTF.

This clonotype has a count of ten or more. This rearrangement joins TRBV10-3 to TRBJ2-1; TRBD2 matches at 10 bases. V lost 10 bases, J lost 7 bases, and 7 bases stayed unmatched. Germline V gene data show CDR1 as ENHRY and CDR2 as SYGVKD. This CDR3 spans 13 amino acids. Here the CDR3 DNA reads TGTGCCACTGGGCTAGCGGGAGCAAATGAGCAGTTCTTC. This gives the protein CATGLAGANEQFF.

V is TRBV4-3 and J is TRBJ2-5; 8 bases align to TRBD2. This CDR3 is 14 amino acids long. V gave up 3 bases and J gave up 4 bases; unmatched junction bases: 4. Looked up from germline, CDR1 is LGHNA and CDR2 is YSLEER. The CDR3 nucleotides read TGCGCCAGCAGCCAGGCCACTAGCGGAGAGACCCAGTACTTC. Translating gives CASSQATSGETQYF.

This sequence joins TRBV6-1 and TRBJ2-2, with 10 bases identical to TRBD2. V shed 5 bases and J 6 bases; nucleotides not matched to a gene: 9. Germline V gene lookup returns CDR1 MNHNS and CDR2 SASEGT. The CDR3 extends over 16 amino acids. CDR3 region: CASSRTSGSVPGELFF. CDR3 nucleotide sequence: TGTGCCAGCAGTCGGACTAGCGGATCTGTCCCCGGGGAGCTGTTTTTT.

This clonotype has at least ten counts. The chain combines TRBV7-2 with TRBJ1-3; no clear D. This CDR3 region has 15 residues. CDR1 and CDR2 (germline): SGHTA, FQGNSA. V lost 5 bases, J lost 3 bases, and 14 bases lay in between. CDR3 loop: CASSLTFTDGNTIYF. The CDR3 coding sequence is TGTGCCAGCAGCCTAACCTTTACGGATGGAAACACCATATATTTT.

This clonotype was detected only a few times. The V call is TRBV12-3 or TRBV12-4, the J call TRBJ2-1; possibly TRBD1 or TRBD2 for D (5 bases each). The CDR3 spans 15 residues. V lost 7 bases to trimming and J lost 8 bases, with 21 bases between them. The CDR3 DNA follows: TGTGCCAGCATGCTGACCTATGGTCTGGGGGATGAGCAGTTCTTC. This sequence encodes CASMLTYGLGDEQFF.

This clonotype was seen a handful of times. The chain employs TRBV18 and TRBJ2-1; D is ambiguous. The CDR3 is 13 residues long. The V gene lost 2 bases and the J gene lost 9 bases, with 11 bases spanning the gap. Germline CDR1 KGHSH, CDR2 LQKENI. CDR3 in DNA: TGTGCCAGCTCACCAGGTAGTAAAAGTGAGCAGTTCTTC. Amino acids: CASSPGSKSEQFF.

This clonotype was found a few times. The chain is built from TRBV27 and TRBJ2-5; D is possibly TRBD2 (6 bases). CDR3 length: 12 residues. Germline CDR1 MNHEY, CDR2 SMNVEV (reference sequence). V lost 8 bases, J lost 7 bases, and 14 bases lay in between. CDR3 protein: CASGTSRGTQYF. The CDR3, as DNA: TGTGCCAGCGGGACTTCAAGAGGGACCCAGTACTTC.

This clonotype showed up many times. The chain links TRBV5-1 to TRBJ1-1; 7 bases align to TRBD1. This CDR3 comprises 14 residues. With V trimmed by 4 bases and J by 3 bases, 6 bases remained unmatched. Germline V gives CDR1 SGHRS, CDR2 YFSETQ. CDR3 protein: CASSPSTGDTEAFF. The CDR3 nucleotides read TGCGCCAGCAGCCCCTCCACAGGGGACACTGAAGCTTTCTTT.